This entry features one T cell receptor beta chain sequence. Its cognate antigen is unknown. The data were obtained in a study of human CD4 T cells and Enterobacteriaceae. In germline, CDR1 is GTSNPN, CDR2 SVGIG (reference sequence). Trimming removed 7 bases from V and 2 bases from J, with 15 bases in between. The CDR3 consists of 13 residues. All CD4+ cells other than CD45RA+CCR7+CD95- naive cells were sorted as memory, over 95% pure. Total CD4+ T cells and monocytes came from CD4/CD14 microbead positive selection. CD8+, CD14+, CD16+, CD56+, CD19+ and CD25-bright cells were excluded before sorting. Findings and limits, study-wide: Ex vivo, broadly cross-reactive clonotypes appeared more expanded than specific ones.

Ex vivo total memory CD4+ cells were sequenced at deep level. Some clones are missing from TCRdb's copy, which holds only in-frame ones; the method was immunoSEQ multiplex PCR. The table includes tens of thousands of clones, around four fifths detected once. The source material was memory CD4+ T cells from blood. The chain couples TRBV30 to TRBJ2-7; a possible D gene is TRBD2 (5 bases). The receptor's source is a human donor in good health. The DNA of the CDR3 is TGTGCCTTCCGGACTCCTGGCCCCTACGAGCAGTACTTC. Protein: CAFRTPGPYEQYF.